What follows are 18 T cell receptor beta chains derived from one specimen sequenced in a study of cytotoxic CD8 clonotypes in ibrutinib-treated CLL. This table comes from immunoSEQ multiplex PCR, and its TCRdb copy is limited to in-frame clones, with some not included. The table lists about 80,000 clones, 75% to 85% of them singletons. Sequencing used PBMCs, obtained after 12 months of ibrutinib treatment. The receptors were gathered from a human donor with chronic lymphocytic leukemia.

V gene TRBV5-1 combines with J gene TRBJ1-5; 7 positions agree with TRBD1. J was trimmed by 4 bases and V by 4 bases; bases with no gene match: 8. Germline CDR1 and CDR2: SGHRS and YFSETQ. This CDR3 is 15 amino acids long. The CDR3 nucleotides are TGCGCCAGCAGCACTGGCGGGACAGAAAATCAGCCCCAGCATTTT. Protein product: CASSTGGTENQPQHF.

This sequence joins TRBV7-3 and TRBJ2-2; TRBD2 matches at 7 bases. V dropped 5 bases and J dropped 8; count of bases not matched to a gene: 8. Looked up from germline, CDR1 is SGHTA and CDR2 is FQGTGA. CDR3 length: 14 residues. The CDR3 nucleotides read TGTGCCAGCAGCCCCCCGGGGGGTGCAGGGGAGCTGTTTTTT. Translated: CASSPPGGAGELFF.

The V call is TRBV30, the J call TRBJ1-1; the D gene is possibly TRBD1 (6 bases). V lost 2 bases to trimming and J lost 1 base, with 14 bases between them. The CDR3 length is 15 residues. CDR1 is GTSNPN and CDR2 is SVGIG in the germline V gene (reference sequence). The CDR3 bases are TGTGCCTGGAGTAGGGGGGAGGGGCCGAACACTGAAGCTTTCTTT. Amino acid sequence: CAWSRGEGPNTEAFF.

This clone appeared a few times. CDR3 in amino acids: CASRALAGARGEQFF. The CDR3 region has the DNA TGTGCCAGCAGGGCATTAGCGGGGGCCAGAGGGGAGCAGTTCTTC. The V call is TRBV6-1, the J call TRBJ2-1; TRBD2 agrees at 9 bases. Losses at the gene ends were 6 bases for V and 10 bases for J; bases not matched to a gene: 13. The CDR3 runs 15 residues. Germline V gene lookup returns CDR1 MNHNS and CDR2 SASEGT.

The CDR3 loop reads CASSLRWRGAGANVLTF. CDR3 DNA: TGTGCCAGCAGCTTACGCTGGCGGGGGGCCGGGGCCAACGTCCTGACTTTC. The chain has TRBV7-6 and TRBJ2-6; 8 bases map to TRBD2. V dropped 2 bases and J dropped 4; count of bases not matched to a gene: 7. Germline V CDR1 and CDR2: SGHVS, FNYEAQ. The length of the CDR3 is 17 residues.

The CDR3 loop reads CATSAGTGTDTQYF. The CDR3 DNA sequence: TGTGCCACCTCGGCGGGGACAGGGACAGATACGCAGTATTTT. The J gene is TRBJ2-3, the V gene TRBV4-2; 9 bases fit TRBD1. The CDR3 consists of 14 residues. Germline CDR1 reads LGHNA; CDR2 reads YNFKEQ. V lost 10 bases and J lost 3; bases outside the gene matches: 8.

This clone is a singleton in its sample. The chain combines TRBV7-3 with TRBJ2-2, with 13 bases lining up with TRBD2. Germline CDR1 and CDR2: SGHTA and FQGTGA. V lost 2 bases, J lost 2 bases, and 2 bases stayed unmatched. The CDR3 contains 17 residues. For the CDR3, the DNA is TGTGCCAGCAGCTTAGGGACTAGCGGGACCAACACCGGGGAGCTGTTTTTT. It is translated as CASSLGTSGTNTGELFF.

The chain combines TRBV7-2 with TRBJ1-3; D gene ambiguous. Trimming took off 5 bases at V and 0 bases at J, with 20 bases between the two ends. The CDR3 consists of 18 residues. Germline CDR1 SGHTA, CDR2 FQGNSA. The CDR3 loop is CASSPPLVRRASGNTIYF. The CDR3 DNA sequence: TGTGCCAGCAGCCCGCCACTTGTCCGACGGGCCTCTGGAAACACCATATATTTT.

The rearrangement uses TRBV18 and TRBJ1-1; D gene uncertain. The V and J ends lost 3 bases and 4 bases respectively, with 18 bases between them. Germline lookup yields CDR1 KGHSH and CDR2 LQKENI. This CDR3 is built from 16 residues. For the CDR3, the DNA is TGTGCCAGCTCACCTCAGGCGCTTAGCGTCGGCACTGAAGCTTTCTTT. The encoded protein is CASSPQALSVGTEAFF.

This chain uses TRBV15 with TRBJ1-1, with 8 bases identical to TRBD1. CDR1 is LNHNV and CDR2 is YYDKDF in the germline V gene (reference sequence). The CDR3 sequence is 13 residues long. The ends lost 0 bases at V and 11 bases at J; junction bases unmatched: 5. This CDR3 reads CATSREHRGDAFF. The CDR3, as DNA: TGTGCCACCAGCAGAGAACACAGGGGGGATGCTTTCTTT.

This clone appeared once. The chain employs TRBV4-2 and TRBJ2-7; 11 bases agree with TRBD2. The V gene's germline CDR1 is LGHNA and CDR2 YNFKEQ. This CDR3 contains 15 residues. V was clipped by 4 bases and J by 2 bases; unmatched bases: 4. The DNA for the CDR3 is TGTGCCAGCAGCCCTGGGACTAGCGGAACCTACGAGCAGTACTTC. Its translation is CASSPGTSGTYEQYF.

The chain couples TRBV9 to TRBJ1-3; D not resolved. Germline CDR1 and CDR2: SGDLS and YYNGEE. V lost 3 bases and J 0 bases, leaving 7 bases between the germline ends. This CDR3 region has 14 residues. The CDR3 coding sequence is TGTGCCAGCAGCGCGAGGCGCTCTGGAAACACCATATATTTT. Protein product: CASSARRSGNTIYF.

The rearrangement joins TRBV6-6 to TRBJ1-6; TRBD1 is a possible D gene (6 bases). This CDR3 is 14 amino acids long. V was cut by 2 bases and J by 9 bases, with 11 bases left in between. In germline, CDR1 is MNHNY, CDR2 SVGAGI (reference sequence). For the CDR3, the DNA is TGTGCCAGCAGTTACAGGGGGGACCTTTCACCCCTCCACTTT. As protein: CASSYRGDLSPLHF.

This clone occurred a few times. The V gene is TRBV7-2, the J gene TRBJ1-3, with TRBD1 as a possible D gene (6 bases). Per germline, CDR1 SGHTA and CDR2 FQGNSA. The length of the CDR3 is 18 residues. The ends were cut back, 1 base at V and 0 bases at J, with 16 bases in the middle. Here the CDR3 DNA reads TGTGCCAGCAGCTTAGGGGGGGGCCAGATCGCCTCTGGAAACACCATATATTTT. Its protein product is CASSLGGGQIASGNTIYF.

V is TRBV7-8 and J is TRBJ1-6; no clear D gene. The CDR3 consists of 13 residues. Germline V gene data show CDR1 as SGHVS and CDR2 as FQNEAQ. V lost 1 base and J lost 7, with 5 bases in between. The CDR3 is CASSLGRNSPLHF. The CDR3 DNA reads as TGTGCCAGCAGCTTAGGGAGGAATTCACCCCTCCACTTT. The complete variable domain, with remaining parts taken from reference TRBV7-8 and TRBJ1-6, reads GAGVSQSPRYKVAKRGQDVALRCDPISGHVSLFWYQQALGQGPEFLTYFQNEAQLDKSGLPSDRFFAERPEGSVSTLKIQRTQQEDSAVYLCASSLGRNSPLHFGNGTRLTVT.

The chain is built from TRBV2 and TRBJ2-5, with 8 positions matching TRBD2. The CDR3 spans 13 residues. Germline assignment: CDR1 SNHLY and CDR2 FYNNEI. V lost 6 bases, J lost 3 bases, and 3 bases stayed unmatched. The CDR3 protein is CASRGTREETQYF. CDR3 nucleotides: TGTGCCAGCAGGGGGACTAGGGAAGAGACCCAGTACTTC.

This chain connects TRBV27 to TRBJ1-5; TRBD1 might be the D (6 bases). V was cut by 5 bases and J by 4 bases, with 9 bases left in between. The CDR3 is 13 residues long. Looked up from germline, CDR1 is MNHEY and CDR2 is SMNVEV (reference sequence). CDR3 protein: CASSRQGNQPQHF. The CDR3 DNA reads as TGTGCCAGCAGTCGTCAGGGGAATCAGCCCCAGCATTTT.

This clone was picked up one time. The chain has TRBV28 and TRBJ2-1; 9 nucleotides match TRBD2. The CDR3 has 14 residues. The germline V gene has CDR1 MDHEN and CDR2 SYDVKM. The ends lost 5 bases at V and 12 bases at J; junction bases unmatched: 11. The CDR3 loop is CASSNPGLATVQFF. The DNA of the CDR3 is TGTGCCAGCAGTAACCCGGGACTAGCCACGGTGCAGTTCTTC.